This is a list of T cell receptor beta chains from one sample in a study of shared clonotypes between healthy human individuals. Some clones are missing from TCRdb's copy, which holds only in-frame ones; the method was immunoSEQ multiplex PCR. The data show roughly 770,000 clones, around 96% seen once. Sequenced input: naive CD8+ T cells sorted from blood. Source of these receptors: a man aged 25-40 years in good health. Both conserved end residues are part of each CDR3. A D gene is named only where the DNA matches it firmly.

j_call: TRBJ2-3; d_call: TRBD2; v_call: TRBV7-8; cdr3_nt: TGTGCCAGCAGCTTAGGTACTAGCGGCACAGATACGCAGTATTTT; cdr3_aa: CASSLGTSGTDTQYF
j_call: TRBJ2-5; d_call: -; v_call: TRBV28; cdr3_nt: TGTGCCAGCAGTTTAAACGCGTACGTCCAAGAGACCCAGTACTTC; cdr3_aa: CASSLNAYVQETQYF
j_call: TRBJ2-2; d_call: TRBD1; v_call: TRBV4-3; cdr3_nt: TGCGCCAGCAGCCAATGGGACAGGGCGGGCACCGGGGAGCTGTTTTTT; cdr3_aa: CASSQWDRAGTGELFF
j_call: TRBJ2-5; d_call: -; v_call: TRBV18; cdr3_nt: TGTGCCAGCTCACCACCGGACTTCCGGGAGACCCAGTACTTC; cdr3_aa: CASSPPDFRETQYF
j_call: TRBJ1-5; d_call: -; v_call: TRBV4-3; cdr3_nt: TGCGCCAGCAGCCAAGTGAACGCTAATAATCAGCCCCAGCATTTT; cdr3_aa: CASSQVNANNQPQHF
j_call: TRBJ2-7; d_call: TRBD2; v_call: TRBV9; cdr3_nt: TGTGCCAGCAGCGAGCTTGGGGGGGACTACGAGCAGTACTTC; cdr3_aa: CASSELGGDYEQYF
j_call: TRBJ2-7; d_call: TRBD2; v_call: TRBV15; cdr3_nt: TGTGCCACTCGCGGGAGTGGCTACGAGCAGTACTTC; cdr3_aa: CATRGSGYEQYF
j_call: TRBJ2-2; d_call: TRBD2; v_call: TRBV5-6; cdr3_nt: TGTGCCAGCAGGTGGGAGGGAACCGGGGAGCTGTTTTTT; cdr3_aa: CASRWEGTGELFF
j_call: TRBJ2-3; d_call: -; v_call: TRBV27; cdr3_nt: TGTGCCAGCAGTTTATTGCCCGAGGGAGATACGCAGTATTTT; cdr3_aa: CASSLLPEGDTQYF
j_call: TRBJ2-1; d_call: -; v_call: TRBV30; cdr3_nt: TGTGCCTGGAGTGGCCCAGACAATGAGCAGTTCTTC; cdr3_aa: CAWSGPDNEQFF